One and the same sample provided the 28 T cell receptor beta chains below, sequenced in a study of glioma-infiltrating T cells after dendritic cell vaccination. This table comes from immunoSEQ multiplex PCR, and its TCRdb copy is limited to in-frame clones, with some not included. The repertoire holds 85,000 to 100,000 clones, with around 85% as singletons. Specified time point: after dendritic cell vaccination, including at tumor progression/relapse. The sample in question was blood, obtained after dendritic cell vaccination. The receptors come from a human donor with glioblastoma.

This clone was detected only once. The CDR3 region has the DNA TGTGCCAGCAGCCCAAGACAGGGGAGGAGCACAGATACGCAGTATTTT. Translation: CASSPRQGRSTDTQYF. The chain is built from TRBV14 and TRBJ2-3, with 8 bases fitting TRBD1. CDR1 and CDR2 from the germline V gene are SGHDN and FVKESK. The CDR3 runs to 16 residues. After removal of 4 bases from V and 0 bases from J, the junction contained 6 bases not matched to a gene.

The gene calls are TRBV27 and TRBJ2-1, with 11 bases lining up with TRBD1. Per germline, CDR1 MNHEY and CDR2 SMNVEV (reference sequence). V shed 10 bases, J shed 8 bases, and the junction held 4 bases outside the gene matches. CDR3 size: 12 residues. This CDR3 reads CATRTGGDEQFF. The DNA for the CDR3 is TGTGCCACCCGGACAGGGGGCGATGAGCAGTTCTTC.

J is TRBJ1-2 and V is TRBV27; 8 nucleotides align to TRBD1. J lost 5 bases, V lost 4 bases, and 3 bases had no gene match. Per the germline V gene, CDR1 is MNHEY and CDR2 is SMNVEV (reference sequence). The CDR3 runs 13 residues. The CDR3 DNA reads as TGTGCCAGCAGTTGGACAGGGATTTATGGCTACACCTTC. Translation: CASSWTGIYGYTF.

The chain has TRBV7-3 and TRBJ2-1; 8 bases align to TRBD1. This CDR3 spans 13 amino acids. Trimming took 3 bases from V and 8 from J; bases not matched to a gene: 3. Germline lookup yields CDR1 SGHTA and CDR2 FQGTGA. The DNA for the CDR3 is TGTGCCAGCAGCTTGGACAGGGAGTATGAGCAGTTCTTC. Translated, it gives CASSLDREYEQFF.

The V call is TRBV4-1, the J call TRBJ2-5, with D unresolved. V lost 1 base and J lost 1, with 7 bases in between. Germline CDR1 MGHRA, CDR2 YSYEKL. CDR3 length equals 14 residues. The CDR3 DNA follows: TGCGCCAGCAGCCAAGGCAGGATCCAAGAGACCCAGTACTTC. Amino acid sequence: CASSQGRIQETQYF.

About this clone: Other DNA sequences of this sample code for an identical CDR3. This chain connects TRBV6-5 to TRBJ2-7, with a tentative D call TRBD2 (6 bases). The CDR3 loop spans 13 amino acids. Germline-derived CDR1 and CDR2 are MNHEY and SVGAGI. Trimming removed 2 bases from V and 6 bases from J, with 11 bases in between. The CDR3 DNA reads TGTGCCAGCAGTTACGATCGGGGGAGCGAGCAGTACTTC. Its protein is CASSYDRGSEQYF.

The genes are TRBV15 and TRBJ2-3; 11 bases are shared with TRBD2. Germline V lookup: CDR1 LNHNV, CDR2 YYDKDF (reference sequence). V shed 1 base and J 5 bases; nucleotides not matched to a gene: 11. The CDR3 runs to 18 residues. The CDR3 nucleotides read TGTGCCACCAGCAGAGGAAGGGGTAGCGGGGGGGCTGAAGATACGCAGTATTTT. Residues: CATSRGRGSGGAEDTQYF.

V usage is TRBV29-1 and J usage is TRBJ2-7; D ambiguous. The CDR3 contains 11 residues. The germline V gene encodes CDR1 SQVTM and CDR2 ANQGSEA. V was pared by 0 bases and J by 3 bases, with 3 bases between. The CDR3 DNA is TGCAGCGTTGAAGATAGCTACGAGCAGTACTTC. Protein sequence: CSVEDSYEQYF.

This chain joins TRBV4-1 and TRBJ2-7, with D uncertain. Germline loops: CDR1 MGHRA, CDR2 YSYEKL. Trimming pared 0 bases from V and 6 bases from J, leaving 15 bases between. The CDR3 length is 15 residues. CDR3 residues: CASSQEESLDGEQYF. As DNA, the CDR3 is TGCGCCAGCAGCCAAGAGGAGTCCCTAGATGGCGAGCAGTACTTC.

CDR3 sequence: CASSGGLAGETQYF. In DNA, the CDR3 is TGTGCCAGTAGTGGGGGACTAGCGGGAGAGACCCAGTACTTC. The chain uses TRBV19 and TRBJ2-5; TRBD2 agrees at 12 bases. Germline V gene lookup returns CDR1 LNHDA and CDR2 SQIVND (reference sequence). Germline trimming cut 5 bases from V and 4 bases from J; bases unmatched to any gene: 2. This CDR3 region has 14 residues.

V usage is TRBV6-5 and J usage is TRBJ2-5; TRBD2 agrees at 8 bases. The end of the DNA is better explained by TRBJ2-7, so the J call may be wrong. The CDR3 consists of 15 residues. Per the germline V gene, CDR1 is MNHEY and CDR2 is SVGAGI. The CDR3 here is CASSSLFGGAYEQYF. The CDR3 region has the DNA TGTGCCAGCAGTTCCCTCTTCGGGGGGGCCTACGAGCAGTACTTC.

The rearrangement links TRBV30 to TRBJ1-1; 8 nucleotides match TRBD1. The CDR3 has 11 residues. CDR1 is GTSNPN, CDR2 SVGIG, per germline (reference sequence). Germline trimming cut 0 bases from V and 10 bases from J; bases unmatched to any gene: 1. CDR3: CAWSVGTGAFF. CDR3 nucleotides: TGTGCCTGGAGTGTTGGGACAGGAGCTTTCTTT.

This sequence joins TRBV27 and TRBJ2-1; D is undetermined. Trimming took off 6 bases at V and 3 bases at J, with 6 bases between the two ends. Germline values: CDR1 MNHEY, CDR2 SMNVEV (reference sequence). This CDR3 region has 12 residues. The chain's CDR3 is CASRQFYNEQFF. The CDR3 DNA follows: TGTGCCAGCAGACAGTTCTACAATGAGCAGTTCTTC.

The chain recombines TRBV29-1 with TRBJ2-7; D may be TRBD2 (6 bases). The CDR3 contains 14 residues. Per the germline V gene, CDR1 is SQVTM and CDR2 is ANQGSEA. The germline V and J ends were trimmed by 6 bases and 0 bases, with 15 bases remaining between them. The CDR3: CSVRGGASSYEQYF. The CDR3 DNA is TGCAGCGTCCGTGGCGGGGCTAGCTCCTACGAGCAGTACTTC.

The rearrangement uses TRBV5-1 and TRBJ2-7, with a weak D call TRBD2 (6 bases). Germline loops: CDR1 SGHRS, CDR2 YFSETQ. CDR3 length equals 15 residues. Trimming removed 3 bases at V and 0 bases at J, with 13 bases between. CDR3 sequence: CASSSSWGVSYEQYF. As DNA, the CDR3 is TGCGCCAGCAGCTCCTCTTGGGGGGTCTCCTACGAGCAGTACTTC.

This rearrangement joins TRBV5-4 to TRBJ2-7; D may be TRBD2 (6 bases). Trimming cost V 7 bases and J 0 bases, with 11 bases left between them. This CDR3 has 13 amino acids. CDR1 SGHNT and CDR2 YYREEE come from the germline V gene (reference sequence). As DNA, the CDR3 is TGTGCCAGCTCTTGGGGGGTCTCCTACGAGCAGTACTTC. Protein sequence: CASSWGVSYEQYF.

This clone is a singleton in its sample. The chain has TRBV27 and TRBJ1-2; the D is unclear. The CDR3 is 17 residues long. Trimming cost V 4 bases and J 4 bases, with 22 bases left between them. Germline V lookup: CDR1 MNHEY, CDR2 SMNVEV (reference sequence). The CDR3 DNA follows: TGTGCCAGCAGTTCCTCCCCCTCCCCGTCTACTATCTATGGCTACACCTTC. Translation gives CASSSSPSPSTIYGYTF.

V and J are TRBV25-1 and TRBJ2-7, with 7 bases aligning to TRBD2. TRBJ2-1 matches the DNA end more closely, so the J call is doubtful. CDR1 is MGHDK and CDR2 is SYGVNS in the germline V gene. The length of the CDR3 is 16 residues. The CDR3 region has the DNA TGTGCCAGCAGTCACTTAGCGGGTGTTACCTACAATGAGCAGTTCTTC. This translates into CASSHLAGVTYNEQFF.

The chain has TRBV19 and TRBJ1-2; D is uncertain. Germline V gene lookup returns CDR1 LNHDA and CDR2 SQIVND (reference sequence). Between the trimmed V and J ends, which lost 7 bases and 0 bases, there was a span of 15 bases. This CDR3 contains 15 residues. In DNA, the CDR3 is TGTGCCAGTAACCTCAAAGGGAGTTCTAACTATGGCTACACCTTC. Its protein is CASNLKGSSNYGYTF.

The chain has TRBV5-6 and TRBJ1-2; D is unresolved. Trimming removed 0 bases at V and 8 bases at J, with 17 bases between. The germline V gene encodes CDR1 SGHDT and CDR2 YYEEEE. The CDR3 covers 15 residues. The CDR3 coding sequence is TGTGCCAGCAGCTTGGTGTCCGGGGTCTTGAGGGGCTACACCTTC. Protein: CASSLVSGVLRGYTF. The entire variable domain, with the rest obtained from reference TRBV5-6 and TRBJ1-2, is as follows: DAGVTQSPTHLIKTRGQQVTLRCSPKSGHDTVSWYQQALGQGPQFIFQYYEEEERQRGNFPDRFSGHQFPNYSSELNVNALLLGDSALYLCASSLVSGVLRGYTFGSGTRLTVV.

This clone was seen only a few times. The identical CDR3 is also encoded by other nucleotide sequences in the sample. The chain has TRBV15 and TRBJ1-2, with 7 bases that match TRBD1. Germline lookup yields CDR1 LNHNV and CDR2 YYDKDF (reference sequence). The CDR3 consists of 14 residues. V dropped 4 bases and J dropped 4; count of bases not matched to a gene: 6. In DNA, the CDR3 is TGTGCCACCAGCACTAGAACAGGGGCCTATGGCTACACCTTC. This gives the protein CATSTRTGAYGYTF.

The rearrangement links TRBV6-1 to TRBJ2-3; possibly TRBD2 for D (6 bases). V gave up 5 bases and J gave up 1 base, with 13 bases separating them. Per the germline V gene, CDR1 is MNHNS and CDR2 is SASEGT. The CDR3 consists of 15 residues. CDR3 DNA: TGTGCCAGCAGTTCGGGACTTCGGGGCACAGATACGCAGTATTTT. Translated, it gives CASSSGLRGTDTQYF.

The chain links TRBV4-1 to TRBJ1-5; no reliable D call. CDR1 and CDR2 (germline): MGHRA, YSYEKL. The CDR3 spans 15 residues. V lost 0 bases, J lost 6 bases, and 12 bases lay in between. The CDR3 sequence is CASSQDDTRFQPQHF. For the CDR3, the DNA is TGCGCCAGCAGCCAAGATGATACGCGGTTTCAGCCCCAGCATTTT.

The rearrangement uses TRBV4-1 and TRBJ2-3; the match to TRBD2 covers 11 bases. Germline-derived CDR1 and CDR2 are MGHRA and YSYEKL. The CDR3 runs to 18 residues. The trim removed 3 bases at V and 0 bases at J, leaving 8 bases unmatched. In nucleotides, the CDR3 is TGCGCCAGCAGCCAGGGAATAGCGGGGGGGCTTAGCACAGATACGCAGTATTTT. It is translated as CASSQGIAGGLSTDTQYF.

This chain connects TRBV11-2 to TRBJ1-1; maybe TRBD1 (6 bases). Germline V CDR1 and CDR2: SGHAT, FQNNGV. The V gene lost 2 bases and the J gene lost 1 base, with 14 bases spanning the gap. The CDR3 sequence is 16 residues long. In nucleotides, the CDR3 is TGTGCCAGCAGCTTAACAACAGGGATAAGGAACACTGAAGCTTTCTTT. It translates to CASSLTTGIRNTEAFF.

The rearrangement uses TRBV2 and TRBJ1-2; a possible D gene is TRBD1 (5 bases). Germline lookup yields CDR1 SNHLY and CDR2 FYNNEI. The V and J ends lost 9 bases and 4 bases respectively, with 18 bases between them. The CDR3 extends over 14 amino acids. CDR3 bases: TGTGCCAGTATCGGGGGGGAGGGTGCCTATGGCTACACCTTC. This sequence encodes CASIGGEGAYGYTF. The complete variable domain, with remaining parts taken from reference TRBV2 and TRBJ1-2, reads EPEVTQTPSHQVTQMGQEVILRCVPISNHLYFYWYRQILGQKVEFLVSFYNNEISEKSEIFDDQFSVERPDGSNFTLKIRSTKLEDSAMYFCASIGGEGAYGYTFGSGTRLTVV.

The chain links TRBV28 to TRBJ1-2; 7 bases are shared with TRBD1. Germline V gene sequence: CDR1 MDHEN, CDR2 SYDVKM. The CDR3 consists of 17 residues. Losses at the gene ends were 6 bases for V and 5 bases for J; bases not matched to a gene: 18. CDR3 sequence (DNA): TGTGCCAGCAGCCTTAGACAGGGACGGCGCCCTCTATATGGCTACACCTTC. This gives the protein CASSLRQGRRPLYGYTF.

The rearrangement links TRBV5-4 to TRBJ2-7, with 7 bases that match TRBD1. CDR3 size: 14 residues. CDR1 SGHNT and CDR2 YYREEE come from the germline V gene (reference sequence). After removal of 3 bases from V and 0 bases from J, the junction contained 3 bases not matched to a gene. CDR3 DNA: TGTGCCAGCAGCTCCCGGACAGGCTCCTACGAGCAGTACTTC. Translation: CASSSRTGSYEQYF.